This T cell receptor beta chain comes out of a study of blood T cell repertoires in COVID-19. Study information: Some COVID-19 samples were acute and others convalescent; all came from the United States, Italy and Spain. Sources were T cells, B-cell-depleted T cells, or PBMCs; the material itself was cDNA or gDNA.

Original analysis: Nucleated cell number was recorded as an estimate derived from reference gene primer amplification. The protocol was immunoSEQ multiplex PCR, while the TCRdb copy is restricted to in-frame clones and leaves out a portion. The V and J calls and clone size are taken from that table; D and trimming were inferred from the DNA. In the table there are around 100,000 clones, less than 85% of which are singletons. CDR3 length: 12 residues. Trimming stripped 1 base from V and 8 bases from J, with 6 bases between. From germline, CDR1 is MNHEY and CDR2 SVGEGT. The genes are TRBV6-2 or TRBV6-3 and TRBJ2-4, with D perhaps matching TRBD2 (5 bases). Sequencing was done on a sample of peripheral blood. The source is a human donor in a cohort sampled during active COVID-19. The CDR3 DNA follows: TGTGCCAGCAGTTACTACGGGGACATTCAGTACTTC. It yields the protein CASSYYGDIQYF.